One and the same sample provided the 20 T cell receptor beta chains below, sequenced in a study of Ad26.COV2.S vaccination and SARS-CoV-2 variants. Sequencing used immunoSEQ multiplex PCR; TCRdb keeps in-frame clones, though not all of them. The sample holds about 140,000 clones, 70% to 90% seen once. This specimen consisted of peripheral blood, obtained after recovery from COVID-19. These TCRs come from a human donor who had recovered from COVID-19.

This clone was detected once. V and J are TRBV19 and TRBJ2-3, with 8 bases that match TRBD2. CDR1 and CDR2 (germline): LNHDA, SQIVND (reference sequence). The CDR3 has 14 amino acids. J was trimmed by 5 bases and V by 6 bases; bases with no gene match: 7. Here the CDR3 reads CASRGLGIVDTQYF. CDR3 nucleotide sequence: TGTGCCAGTAGGGGACTAGGGATCGTAGATACGCAGTATTTT. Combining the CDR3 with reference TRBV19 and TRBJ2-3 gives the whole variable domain DGGITQSPKYLFRKEGQNVTLSCEQNLNHDAMYWYRQDPGQGLRLIYYSQIVNDFQKGDIAEGYSVSREKKESFPLTVTSAQKNPTAFYLCASRGLGIVDTQYFGPGTRLTVL.

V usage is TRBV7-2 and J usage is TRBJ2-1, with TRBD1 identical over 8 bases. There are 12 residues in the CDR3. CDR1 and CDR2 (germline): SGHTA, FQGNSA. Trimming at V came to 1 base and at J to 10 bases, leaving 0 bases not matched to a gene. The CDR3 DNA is TGTGCCAGCAGCTTAGGGACAGGGGAGCAGTTCTTC. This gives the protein CASSLGTGEQFF. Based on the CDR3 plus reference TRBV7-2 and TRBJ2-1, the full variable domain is GAGVSQSPSNKVTEKGKDVELRCDPISGHTALYWYRQSLGQGLEFLIYFQGNSAPDKSGLPSDRFSAERTGGSVSTLTIQRTQQEDSAVYLCASSLGTGEQFFGPGTRLTVL.

The DNA of the CDR3 is TGTGCCAGCAGCTTAAGTTGGTGGCAGCTCTCTGGGGCCAACGTCCTGACTTTC. It yields the protein CASSLSWWQLSGANVLTF. The V gene is TRBV7-2, the J gene TRBJ2-6; no clear D gene. The CDR3 covers 18 residues. Trimming left V 2 bases short and J 0 bases short, with 14 bases between. The V gene's germline CDR1 is SGHTA and CDR2 FQGNSA.

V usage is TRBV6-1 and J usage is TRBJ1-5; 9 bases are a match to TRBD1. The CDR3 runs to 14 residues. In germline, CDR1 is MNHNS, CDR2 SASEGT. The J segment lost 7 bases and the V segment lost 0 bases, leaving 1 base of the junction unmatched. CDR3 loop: CASSEATGGQPQHF. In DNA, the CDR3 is TGTGCCAGCAGTGAAGCGACAGGGGGACAGCCCCAGCATTTT.

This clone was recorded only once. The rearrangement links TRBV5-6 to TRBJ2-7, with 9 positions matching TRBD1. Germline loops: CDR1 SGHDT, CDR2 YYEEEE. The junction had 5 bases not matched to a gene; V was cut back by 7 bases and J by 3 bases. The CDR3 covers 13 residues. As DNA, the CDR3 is TGTGCCAGCTCCCACAGGGGGCACTACGAGCAGTACTTC. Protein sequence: CASSHRGHYEQYF.

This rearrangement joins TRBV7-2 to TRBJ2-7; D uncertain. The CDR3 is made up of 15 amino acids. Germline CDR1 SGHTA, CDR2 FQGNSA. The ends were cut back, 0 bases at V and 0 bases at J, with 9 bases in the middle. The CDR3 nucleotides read TGTGCCAGCAGCTTAGCGCTTTACCTCTCCTACGAGCAGTACTTC. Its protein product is CASSLALYLSYEQYF.

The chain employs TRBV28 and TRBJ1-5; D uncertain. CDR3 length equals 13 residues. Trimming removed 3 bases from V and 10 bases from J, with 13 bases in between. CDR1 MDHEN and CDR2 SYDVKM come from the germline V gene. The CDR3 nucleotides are TGTGCCAGCAGTTTGGCAGATGGAGGTCCCCAGCATTTT. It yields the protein CASSLADGGPQHF.

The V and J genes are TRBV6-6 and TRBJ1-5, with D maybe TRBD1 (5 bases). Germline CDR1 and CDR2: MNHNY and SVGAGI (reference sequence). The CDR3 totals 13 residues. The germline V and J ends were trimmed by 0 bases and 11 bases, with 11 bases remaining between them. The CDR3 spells CASSYSGGRTQHF. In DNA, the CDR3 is TGTGCCAGCAGTTACTCGGGGGGGAGGACCCAGCATTTT.

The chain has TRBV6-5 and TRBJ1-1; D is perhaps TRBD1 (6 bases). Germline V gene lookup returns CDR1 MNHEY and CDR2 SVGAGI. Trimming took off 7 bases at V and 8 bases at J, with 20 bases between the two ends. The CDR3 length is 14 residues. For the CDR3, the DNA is TGTGCCAGCACCTTGAACCCATGGACAGAGGAAGCTTTCTTT. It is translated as CASTLNPWTEEAFF.

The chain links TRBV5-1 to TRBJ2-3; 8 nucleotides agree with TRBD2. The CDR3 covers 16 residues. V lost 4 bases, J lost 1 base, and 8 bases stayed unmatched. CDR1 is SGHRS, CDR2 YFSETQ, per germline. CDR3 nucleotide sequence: TGCGCCAGCAGCCAGGCAGGAGCGGGGGGCACAGATACGCAGTATTTT. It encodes CASSQAGAGGTDTQYF.

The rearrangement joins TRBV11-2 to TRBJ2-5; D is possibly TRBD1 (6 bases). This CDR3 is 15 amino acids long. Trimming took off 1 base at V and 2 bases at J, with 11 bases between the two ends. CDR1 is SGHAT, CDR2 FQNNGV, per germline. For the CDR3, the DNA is TGTGCCAGCAGCTTAGGGGACATCGTTCAAGAGACCCAGTACTTC. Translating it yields CASSLGDIVQETQYF.

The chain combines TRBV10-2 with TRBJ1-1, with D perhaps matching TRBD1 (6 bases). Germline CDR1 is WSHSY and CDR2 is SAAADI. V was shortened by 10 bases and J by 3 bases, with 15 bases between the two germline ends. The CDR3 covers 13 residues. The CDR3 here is CATGGGGHTEAFF. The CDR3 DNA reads TGCGCCACGGGGGGGGGCGGACACACTGAAGCTTTCTTT.

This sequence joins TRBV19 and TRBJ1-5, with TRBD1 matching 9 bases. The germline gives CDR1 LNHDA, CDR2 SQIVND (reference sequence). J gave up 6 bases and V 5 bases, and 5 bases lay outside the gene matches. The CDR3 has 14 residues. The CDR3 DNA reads TGTGCCAGTAGTCTCACAGGGGGCCGTCAGCCCCAGCATTTT. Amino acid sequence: CASSLTGGRQPQHF.

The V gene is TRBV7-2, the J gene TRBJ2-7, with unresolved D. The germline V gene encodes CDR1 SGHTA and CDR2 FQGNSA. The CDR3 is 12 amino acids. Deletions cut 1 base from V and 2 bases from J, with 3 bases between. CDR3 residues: CASSLDTYEQYF. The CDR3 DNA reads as TGTGCCAGCAGCTTAGACACCTACGAGCAGTACTTC.

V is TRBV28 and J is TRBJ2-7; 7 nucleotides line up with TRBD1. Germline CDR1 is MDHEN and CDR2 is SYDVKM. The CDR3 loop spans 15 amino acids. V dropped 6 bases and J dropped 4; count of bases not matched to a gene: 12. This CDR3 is CASSLTRDSYYEQYF. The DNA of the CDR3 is TGTGCCAGCAGCTTAACACGGGACAGTTATTACGAGCAGTACTTC.

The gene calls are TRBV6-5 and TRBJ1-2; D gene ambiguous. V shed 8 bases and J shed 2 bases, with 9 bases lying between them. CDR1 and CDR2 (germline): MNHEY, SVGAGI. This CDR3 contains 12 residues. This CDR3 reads CASSTLNYGYTF. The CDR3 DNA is TGTGCCAGCTCGACCCTGAACTATGGCTACACCTTC.

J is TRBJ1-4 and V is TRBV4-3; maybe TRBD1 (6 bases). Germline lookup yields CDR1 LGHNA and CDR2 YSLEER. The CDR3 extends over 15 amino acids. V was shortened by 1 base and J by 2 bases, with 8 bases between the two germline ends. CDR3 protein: CASSQVGATNEKLFF. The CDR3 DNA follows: TGCGCCAGCAGCCAAGTGGGGGCGACTAATGAAAAACTGTTTTTT.

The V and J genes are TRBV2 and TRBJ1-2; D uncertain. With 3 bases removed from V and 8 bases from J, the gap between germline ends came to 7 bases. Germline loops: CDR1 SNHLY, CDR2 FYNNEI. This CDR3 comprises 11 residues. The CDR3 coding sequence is TGTGCCAGCAGTGAGGGTCGCGGCTACACCTTC. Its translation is CASSEGRGYTF.

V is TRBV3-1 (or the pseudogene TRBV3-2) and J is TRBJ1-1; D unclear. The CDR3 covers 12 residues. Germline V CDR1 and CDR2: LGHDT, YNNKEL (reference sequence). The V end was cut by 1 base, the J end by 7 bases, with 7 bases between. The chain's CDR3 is CASSQVGVEAFF. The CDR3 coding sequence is TGTGCCAGCAGCCAAGTTGGGGTTGAAGCTTTCTTT.

CDR3 nucleotide sequence: TGTGCCAGCAGGACAGGGACAGTAAACATTCAGTACTTC. It yields the protein CASRTGTVNIQYF. The chain links TRBV12-3 or TRBV12-4 to TRBJ2-4, with 7 positions matching TRBD1. V was pared by 6 bases and J by 6 bases, with 5 bases of the junction left unmatched. CDR3 length: 13 residues.